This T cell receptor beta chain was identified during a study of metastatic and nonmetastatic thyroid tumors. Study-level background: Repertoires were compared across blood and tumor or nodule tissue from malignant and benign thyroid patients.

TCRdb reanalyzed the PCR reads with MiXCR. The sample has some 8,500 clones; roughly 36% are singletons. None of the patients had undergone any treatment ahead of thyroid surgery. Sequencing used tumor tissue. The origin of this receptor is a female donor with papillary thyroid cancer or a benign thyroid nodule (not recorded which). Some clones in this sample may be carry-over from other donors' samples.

CDR3 in amino acids: CASSYAGGDGYEQYF. For the CDR3, the DNA is TGTGCCAGCAGTTACGCGGGGGGAGATGGCTACGAGCAGTACTTC. The chain links TRBV6-2 or TRBV6-3 to TRBJ2-7, with 8 nucleotides matching TRBD2. In germline, CDR1 is MNHEY, CDR2 SVGEGT. The CDR3 has 15 residues. The ends lost 2 bases at V and 3 bases at J; junction bases unmatched: 6.